This T cell receptor beta chain was identified in a study of T cell responses to AZD1222 COVID-19 vaccine. Notes on the study in general: When two AZD1222 doses had been given, Spike-specific TCR breadth and depth rose.

Concerning this clone: Its matching antigen is unknown.

Using immunoSEQ multiplex PCR, the repertoire was profiled, and TCRdb retains in-frame clones only, with some absent. The data show roughly 110,000 clones, with 80% to 85% seen just once and under 10% held by the top ten. The CDR3 consists of 14 residues. With V trimmed by 6 bases and J by 10 bases, 10 bases remained unmatched. Source: peripheral blood, taken on day 0 of AZD1222 vaccination. The receptor was derived from an adult in good health. The V gene is TRBV6-7, the J gene TRBJ1-5; TRBD1 aligns across 9 bases. TRBV6-7 is an open reading frame whose function is uncertain. The CDR3 DNA follows: TGTGCCAGCAGGAGACAGGGGGAGGGATTCCCCCAGCATTTT. It translates to CASRRQGEGFPQHF.